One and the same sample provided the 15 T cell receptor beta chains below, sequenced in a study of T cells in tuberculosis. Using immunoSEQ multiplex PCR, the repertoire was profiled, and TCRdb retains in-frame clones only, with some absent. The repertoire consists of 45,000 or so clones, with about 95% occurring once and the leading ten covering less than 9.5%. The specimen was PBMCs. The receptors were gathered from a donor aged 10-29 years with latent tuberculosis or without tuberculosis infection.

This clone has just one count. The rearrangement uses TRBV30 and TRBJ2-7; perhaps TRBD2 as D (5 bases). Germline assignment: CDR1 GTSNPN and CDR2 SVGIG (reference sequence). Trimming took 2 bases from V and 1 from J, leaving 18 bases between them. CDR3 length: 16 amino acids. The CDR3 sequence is CAWSSGSIAVSYEQYF. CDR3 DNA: TGTGCCTGGAGTTCGGGGTCAATAGCCGTGTCCTACGAGCAGTACTTC.

DNA of the CDR3: TGTGCCAGCAGCTATTCCCTTGGAGACACTGAAGCTTTCTTT. Its protein product is CASSYSLGDTEAFF. This rearrangement joins TRBV7-9 to TRBJ1-1, with D hard to call. CDR1 and CDR2 (germline): SEHNR, FQNEAQ (reference sequence). The CDR3 runs 14 residues. Trimming took off 4 bases at V and 3 bases at J, with 12 bases between the two ends.

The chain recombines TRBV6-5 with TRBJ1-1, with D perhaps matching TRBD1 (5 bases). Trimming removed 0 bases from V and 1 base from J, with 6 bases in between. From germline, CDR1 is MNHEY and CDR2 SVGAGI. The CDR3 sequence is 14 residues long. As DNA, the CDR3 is TGTGCCAGCAGTTACTCGGGGGGGAACACTGAAGCTTTCTTT. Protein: CASSYSGGNTEAFF.

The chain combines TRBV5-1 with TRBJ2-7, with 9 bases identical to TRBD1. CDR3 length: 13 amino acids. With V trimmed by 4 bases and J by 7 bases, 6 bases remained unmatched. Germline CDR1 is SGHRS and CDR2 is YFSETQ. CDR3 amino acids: CASSLRGQGEQYF. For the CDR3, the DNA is TGCGCCAGCAGCCTCCGCGGACAGGGGGAGCAGTACTTC.

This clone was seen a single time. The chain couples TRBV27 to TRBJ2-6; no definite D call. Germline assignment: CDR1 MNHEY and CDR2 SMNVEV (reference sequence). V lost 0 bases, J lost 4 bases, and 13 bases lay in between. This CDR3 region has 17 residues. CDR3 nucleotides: TGTGCCAGCAGTTTATCGCTGGCGGTGAAGGGGGCCAACGTCCTGACTTTC. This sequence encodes CASSLSLAVKGANVLTF.

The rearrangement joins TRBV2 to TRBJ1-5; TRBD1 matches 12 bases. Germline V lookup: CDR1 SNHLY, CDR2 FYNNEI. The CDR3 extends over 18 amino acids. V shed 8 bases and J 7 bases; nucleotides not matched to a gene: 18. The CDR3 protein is CASSTGSGTGGARQPQHF. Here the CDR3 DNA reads TGTGCCAGCTCTACAGGGTCCGGGACAGGGGGCGCGAGACAGCCCCAGCATTTT.

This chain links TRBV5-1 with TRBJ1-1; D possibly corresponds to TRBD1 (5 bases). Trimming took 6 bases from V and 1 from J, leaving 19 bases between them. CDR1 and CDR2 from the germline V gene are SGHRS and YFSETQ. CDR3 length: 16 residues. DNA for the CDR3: TGCGCCAGCAACCCCCCAACTTCCCAGGGGAACACTGAAGCTTTCTTT. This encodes CASNPPTSQGNTEAFF.

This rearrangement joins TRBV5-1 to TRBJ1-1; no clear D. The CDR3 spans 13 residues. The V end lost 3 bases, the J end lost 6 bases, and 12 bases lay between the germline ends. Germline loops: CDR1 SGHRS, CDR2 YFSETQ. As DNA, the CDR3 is TGCGCCAGCAGCTGGGAAGGGAGGGCTGAAGCTTTCTTT. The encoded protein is CASSWEGRAEAFF.

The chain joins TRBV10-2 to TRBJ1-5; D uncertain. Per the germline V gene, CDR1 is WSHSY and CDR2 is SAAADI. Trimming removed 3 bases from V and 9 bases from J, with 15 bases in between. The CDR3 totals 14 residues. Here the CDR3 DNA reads TGCGCCAGCAGTGAATCCCAGCTTGGAGGGCCCCAGCATTTT. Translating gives CASSESQLGGPQHF.

Here the CDR3 DNA reads TGTGCCAGCAGCCCTCCGGGACACGGGAACACTGAAGCTTTCTTT. This encodes CASSPPGHGNTEAFF. The chain recombines TRBV11-1 with TRBJ1-1; weak D call: TRBD1 (6 bases). Trimming stripped 5 bases from V and 1 base from J, with 14 bases between. This CDR3 is 15 amino acids long. Germline lookup yields CDR1 SGHAT and CDR2 FQDESV (reference sequence). The full variable domain, rest sourced from reference TRBV11-1 and TRBJ1-1, is EAEVAQSPRYKITEKSQAVAFWCDPISGHATLYWYRQILGQGPELLVQFQDESVVDDSQLPKDRFSAERLKGVDSTLKIQPAELGDSAMYLCASSPPGHGNTEAFFGQGTRLTVV.

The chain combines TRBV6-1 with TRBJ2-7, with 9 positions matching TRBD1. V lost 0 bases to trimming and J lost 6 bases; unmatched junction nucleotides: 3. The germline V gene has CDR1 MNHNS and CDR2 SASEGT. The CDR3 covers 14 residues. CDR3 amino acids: CASSEALTGGEQYF. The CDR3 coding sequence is TGTGCCAGCAGTGAAGCCCTGACAGGGGGCGAGCAGTACTTC.

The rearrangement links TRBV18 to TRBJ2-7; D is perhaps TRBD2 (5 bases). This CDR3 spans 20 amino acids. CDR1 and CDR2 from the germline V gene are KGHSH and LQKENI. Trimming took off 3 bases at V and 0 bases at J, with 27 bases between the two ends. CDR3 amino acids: CASSPVLSRGRPGISYEQYF. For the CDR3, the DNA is TGTGCCAGCTCACCCGTTCTCTCGAGAGGACGACCGGGGATCTCCTACGAGCAGTACTTC.

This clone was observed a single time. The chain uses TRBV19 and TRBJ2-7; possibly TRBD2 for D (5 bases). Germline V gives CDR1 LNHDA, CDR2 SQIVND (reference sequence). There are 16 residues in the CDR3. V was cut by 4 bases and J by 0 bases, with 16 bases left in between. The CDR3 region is CASSTDGGRYSYEQYF. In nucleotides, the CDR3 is TGTGCCAGTAGTACCGACGGAGGACGGTACTCCTACGAGCAGTACTTC.

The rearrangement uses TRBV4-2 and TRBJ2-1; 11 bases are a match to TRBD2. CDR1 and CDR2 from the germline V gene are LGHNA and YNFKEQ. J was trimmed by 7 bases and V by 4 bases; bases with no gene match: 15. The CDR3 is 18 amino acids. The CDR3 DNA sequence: TGTGCCAGCAGCCTGCCCATCTCGGTAGCGGGGGGGCGTAATGAGCAGTTCTTC. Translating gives CASSLPISVAGGRNEQFF.

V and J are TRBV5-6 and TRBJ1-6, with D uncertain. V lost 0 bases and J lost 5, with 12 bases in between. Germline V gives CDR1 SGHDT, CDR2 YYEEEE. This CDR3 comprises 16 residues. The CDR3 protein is CASSLVPVTNNSPLHF. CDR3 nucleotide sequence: TGTGCCAGCAGCTTGGTACCAGTTACTAATAATTCACCCCTCCACTTT.